The 7 T cell receptor beta chains in this list originate from one sample, sequenced in a study of shared clonotypes between healthy human individuals. Repertoires were generated with immunoSEQ multiplex PCR, while TCRdb's copy carries only in-frame clones and drops some. The data hold over a million clones, with about 75% observed a single time. Sample: memory CD4+ T cells sorted from blood. Subset: CD45RA-negative fraction. The receptors were gathered from a young man in good health.

In this sample, this clone turned up once. This sequence joins TRBV5-1 and TRBJ2-1, with 10 bases that match TRBD2. Germline V gene lookup returns CDR1 SGHRS and CDR2 YFSETQ. The CDR3 length is 15 residues. The V and J ends lost 5 bases and 3 bases, in that order; junction bases with no gene match: 5. DNA of the CDR3: TGCGCCAGCAGGCCCTCTAGCGGGAGCTACAATGAGCAGTTCTTC. Residues: CASRPSSGSYNEQFF. Looking up the rest from reference TRBV5-1 and TRBJ2-1 gives the full variable domain: KAGVTQTPRYLIKTRGQQVTLSCSPISGHRSVSWYQQTPGQGLQFLFEYFSETQRNKGNFPGRFSGRQFSNSRSEMNVSTLELGDSALYLCASRPSSGSYNEQFFGPGTRLTVL.

This clone appeared a few times. Other DNA sequences in this sample translate to the same CDR3. The V and J genes are TRBV18 and TRBJ1-1; D ambiguous. CDR1 and CDR2 (germline): KGHSH, LQKENI. The CDR3 contains 13 residues. V was clipped by 2 bases and J by 4 bases, with 8 bases between them. The CDR3: CASSPRRLTEAFF. The CDR3, as DNA: TGTGCCAGCTCACCAAGAAGACTCACTGAAGCTTTCTTT.

This chain links TRBV6-6 with TRBJ2-7, with a weak D call TRBD1 (5 bases). Trimming cost V 7 bases and J 4 bases, with 14 bases left between them. The CDR3 is made up of 13 amino acids. Germline assignment: CDR1 MNHNY and CDR2 SVGAGI (reference sequence). CDR3 coding DNA: TGTGCCAGCAATACGGGTAGACAGTACGAGCAGTACTTC. It translates to CASNTGRQYEQYF.

This chain connects TRBV7-2 to TRBJ2-5, with no clear D. Per germline, CDR1 SGHTA and CDR2 FQGNSA. Trimming removed 0 bases from V and 7 bases from J, with 9 bases in between. There are 13 residues in the CDR3. The CDR3 sequence: CASSLATLMTQYF. The CDR3 nucleotides read TGTGCCAGCAGCTTAGCCACGCTAATGACCCAGTACTTC.

This clone was recorded once. The gene calls are TRBV18 and TRBJ2-5; D not certain. The CDR3 has 13 residues. Germline CDR1 KGHSH, CDR2 LQKENI. The V end was cut by 6 bases, the J end by 2 bases, with 10 bases between. The CDR3, as DNA: TGTGCCAGCTCCCGGGTCCCACAAGAGACCCAGTACTTC. Its protein product is CASSRVPQETQYF.

The chain uses TRBV5-6 and TRBJ1-1; a possible D gene is TRBD1 (5 bases). CDR1 is SGHDT and CDR2 is YYEEEE in the germline V gene. This CDR3 spans 13 amino acids. Trimming removed 4 bases from V and 1 base from J, with 8 bases in between. CDR3 protein: CASSVDRNTEAFF. The CDR3 nucleotides are TGTGCCAGCAGCGTCGACAGGAACACTGAAGCTTTCTTT.

As for this clone: The junction shows a germline mismatch at one end, possibly a read error. V usage is TRBV2 and J usage is TRBJ2-1; D possibly corresponds to TRBD2 (5 bases). Germline CDR1 SNHLY, CDR2 FYNNEI. The CDR3 has 14 amino acids. The CDR3 DNA reads as TGTGCCAGCATGTCTAGACTATCCTCCAATGAGCAGTTCTTC. This encodes CASMSRLSSNEQFF.